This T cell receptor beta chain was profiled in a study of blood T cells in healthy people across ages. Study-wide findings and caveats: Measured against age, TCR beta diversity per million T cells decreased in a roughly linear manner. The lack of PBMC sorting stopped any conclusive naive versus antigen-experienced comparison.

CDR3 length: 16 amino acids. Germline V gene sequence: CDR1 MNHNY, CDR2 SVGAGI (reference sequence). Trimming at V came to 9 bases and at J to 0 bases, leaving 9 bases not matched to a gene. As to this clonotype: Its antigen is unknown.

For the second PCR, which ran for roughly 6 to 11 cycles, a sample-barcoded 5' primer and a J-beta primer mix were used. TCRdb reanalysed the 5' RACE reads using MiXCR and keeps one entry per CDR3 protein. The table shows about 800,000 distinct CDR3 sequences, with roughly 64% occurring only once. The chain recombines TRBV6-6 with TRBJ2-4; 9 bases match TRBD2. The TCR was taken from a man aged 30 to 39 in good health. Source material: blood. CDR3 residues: CASGVAGAGAKNIQYF. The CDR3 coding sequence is TGTGCCAGTGGGGTAGCGGGAGCGGGAGCCAAAAACATTCAGTACTTC.